This entry lists 10 T cell receptor beta chains sequenced from one sample in a study of regulatory T cells in long-lasting Graves disease. HTBI primers from iRepertoire and Arm-PCR of CDR3 regions yielded the TCR beta libraries. TCRdb reanalysed the multiplex PCR reads using MiXCR and keeps one entry per CDR3 protein. The sample lists 390,000 or so distinct CDR3 sequences, more than 20% occurring once. The time point is: persistent/refractory GD, antithyroid drugs over 5 years with positive TRAb. There was RNA extracted from PBMCs, and the TCR library was made from it. Sequences were derived from peripheral blood mononuclear cells (PBMCs), sampled when the disease was refractory, from a patient treated with antithyroid drugs. These receptors originate from a woman aged 40-49 years with Graves disease.

This clonotype was found once. V usage is TRBV9 and J usage is TRBJ2-5; 7 nucleotides align to TRBD2. The V segment lost 3 bases and the J segment 1 base; nucleotides outside the gene matches: 6. CDR1 is SGDLS, CDR2 YYNGEE, per germline. The CDR3 loop spans 15 amino acids. CDR3 nucleotides: TGTGCCAGCAGCGCCTCCCCGGGGGGCCAAGAGACCCAGTACTTC. It is translated as CASSASPGGQETQYF. Drawing the rest from reference TRBV9 and TRBJ2-5, the complete variable domain is DSGVTQTPKHLITATGQRVTLRCSPRSGDLSVYWYQQSLDQGLQFLIQYYNGEERAKGNILERFSAQQFPDLHSELNLSSLELGDSALYFCASSASPGGQETQYFGPGTRLLVL.

The chain recombines TRBV3-1 with TRBJ1-5; perhaps TRBD1 as D (5 bases). This CDR3 comprises 13 residues. V lost 4 bases, J lost 6 bases, and 10 bases lay in between. Germline CDR1 LGHDT, CDR2 YNNKEL (reference sequence). This chain's CDR3 is CASSPRAGQPQHF. The CDR3 bases are TGTGCCAGCAGCCCCAGGGCAGGTCAGCCCCAGCATTTT. The full variable domain, with the rest looked up from reference TRBV3-1 and TRBJ1-5, is DTAVSQTPKYLVTQMGNDKSIKCEQNLGHDTMYWYKQDSKKFLKIMFSYNNKELIINETVPNRFSPKSPDKAHLNLHINSLELGDSAVYFCASSPRAGQPQHFGDGTRLSIL.

This clonotype was counted many times. V and J are TRBV5-1 and TRBJ1-2; D remains unclear. The V end lost 0 bases, the J end lost 1 base, and 10 bases lay between the germline ends. The CDR3 is 15 residues long. CDR1 is SGHRS and CDR2 is YFSETQ in the germline V gene. The CDR3 bases are TGCGCCAGCAGCTTGGGATCCCGGATTAACTATGGCTACACCTTC. As protein: CASSLGSRINYGYTF.

This clonotype was recorded at least ten times. J is TRBJ2-3 and V is TRBV28; D is perhaps TRBD2 (6 bases). This CDR3 is 15 amino acids long. V shed 3 bases and J shed 2 bases, with 12 bases lying between them. The germline V gene encodes CDR1 MDHEN and CDR2 SYDVKM. The CDR3 loop is CASSFAAGYTDTQYF. The CDR3, as DNA: TGTGCCAGCAGTTTCGCGGCGGGATACACAGATACGCAGTATTTT.

This clonotype was observed many times. V gene TRBV6-5 combines with J gene TRBJ2-4; D perhaps matches TRBD1 (6 bases). The CDR3 is 14 amino acids. Germline V gene data show CDR1 as MNHEY and CDR2 as SVGAGI. Trimming left V 2 bases short and J 8 bases short, with 13 bases between. CDR3 bases: TGTGCCAGCAGTTACGGGACACTCAATGACATTCAGTACTTC. Translating it yields CASSYGTLNDIQYF.

Ten or more counts support this clonotype. The chain has TRBV28 and TRBJ1-1, with a weak D call TRBD1 (6 bases). CDR3 size: 12 residues. V was cut by 6 bases and J by 9 bases, with 14 bases left in between. In germline, CDR1 is MDHEN, CDR2 SYDVKM. The CDR3 DNA sequence: TGTGCCAGCAGCCCCCACAGGGAAAAAGCTTTCTTT. It specifies CASSPHREKAFF.

The chain uses TRBV24-1 and TRBJ1-2; TRBD1 matches at 9 bases. V gave up 4 bases and J gave up 7 bases; unmatched junction bases: 9. CDR3 length: 15 amino acids. The germline gives CDR1 KGHDR, CDR2 SFDVKD. The CDR3 here is CATSDWTGDIAGYTF. For the CDR3, the DNA is TGTGCCACCAGTGACTGGACAGGGGATATCGCTGGCTACACCTTC.

This clonotype was detected ten times or more. V usage is TRBV7-2 and J usage is TRBJ2-6; tentatively, D is TRBD2 (5 bases). Between the trimmed V and J ends, which lost 0 bases and 0 bases, there was a span of 6 bases. CDR3 length equals 16 residues. Germline V lookup: CDR1 SGHTA, CDR2 FQGNSA. The CDR3 region is CASSLAAGSGANVLTF. DNA for the CDR3: TGTGCCAGCAGCTTAGCGGCGGGCTCTGGGGCCAACGTCCTGACTTTC.

This clonotype was counted many times. V is TRBV28 and J is TRBJ1-5, with 8 positions matching TRBD1. Unmatched junction bases numbered 4, after V lost 3 bases and J lost 3 bases. Looked up from germline, CDR1 is MDHEN and CDR2 is SYDVKM. The CDR3 contains 15 residues. CDR3 in DNA: TGTGCCAGCAGTTTGACAGGGGCGGTCAATCAGCCCCAGCATTTT. Translation gives CASSLTGAVNQPQHF.

The gene calls are TRBV7-9 and TRBJ2-2; 8 bases are shared with TRBD1. The V gene end was trimmed by 5 bases and the J gene end by 5 bases; junction bases not matched to a gene: 4. CDR1 and CDR2 (germline): SEHNR, FQNEAQ (reference sequence). The CDR3 spans 14 residues. The CDR3 sequence is CASSKTGATGELFF. The CDR3 DNA sequence: TGTGCCAGCAGCAAGACAGGGGCGACCGGGGAGCTGTTTTTT.